A selection of T cell receptor beta chains follows, all from one sample in a study of Graves' ophthalmopathy and Graves' hyperthyroidism. TCRdb recomputed calls from the multiplex PCR reads with MiXCR, one row per CDR3 protein. In the table there are more than 300,000 distinct CDR3 sequences, approximately 17% of which are singletons. What was sequenced was peripheral blood. Receptor source: an adult woman with stable Graves' hyperthyroidism. Each CDR3 is given with its conserved first and last residue. D genes are given only for firm matches. Clone size is not always given. Where it is, it says once, few, many or a class for expanded clones.

CDR3aa	CDR3nt	abundance	j_gene	d_gene	v_gene
CASSPQGYSSQPQHF	TGTGCCAGCAGTCCCCAAGGGTATAGCAGTCAGCCCCAGCATTTT	few	TRBJ1-5	-	TRBV6-1
CAWTQSGTATVLTF	TGTGCCTGGACCCAAAGCGGGACAGCAACCGTCCTGACTTTC	many	TRBJ2-6	-	TRBV30
CASTPGQGTFLNTEAFF	TGTGCCAGTACACCGGGACAGGGGACTTTTCTTAACACTGAAGCTTTCTTT	many	TRBJ1-1	TRBD1	TRBV19
CSANSQGVNTETFF	TGCAGTGCGAACTCCCAGGGGGTGAACACTGAAACTTTCTTT	many	TRBJ1-1	TRBD1	TRBV20-1
CASTLGLNTGELFF	TGTGCCAGCACGTTGGGTTTGAACACCGGGGAGCTGTTTTTT	many	TRBJ2-2	-	TRBV6-5
CASSLIGTGGETQYF	TGTGCCAGCAGCTTAATCGGGACAGGGGGCGAGACCCAGTACTTC	-	TRBJ2-5	TRBD1	TRBV7-9
CASSLAPAMNTEAFF	TGTGCCAGCAGCTTAGCACCAGCCATGAACACTGAAGCTTTCTTT	many	TRBJ1-1	-	TRBV7-2
CASSPRGGLQPQHF	TGCGCCAGCAGCCCTCGAGGGGGGCTTCAGCCCCAGCATTTT	many	TRBJ1-5	-	TRBV5-1
CASSLARGSETQYF	TGTGCCAGCAGCTTGGCCAGGGGGTCGGAGACCCAGTACTTC	once	TRBJ2-5	TRBD1	TRBV7-3
CASTPQTGGGYEQYF	TGTGCCAGCACCCCCCAGACAGGAGGGGGCTACGAGCAGTACTTC	-	TRBJ2-7	-	TRBV12-3/TRBV12-4
CASGLAGLQETQYF	TGTGCCAGCGGACTAGCGGGGCTCCAAGAGACCCAGTACTTC	many	TRBJ2-5	TRBD2	TRBV27
CASSSSSTGTLRRAFF	TGTGCCAGCAGCTCGAGCTCGACAGGGACCCTAAGGAGAGCTTTCTTT	many	TRBJ1-1	TRBD1	TRBV13
CASSFWGPGGTANQPQHF	TGTGCCAGCAGTTTTTGGGGCCCCGGGGGAACCGCGAATCAGCCCCAGCATTTT	many	TRBJ1-5	-	TRBV12-3/TRBV12-4
CASSRTSGYTGELFF	TGTGCCAGCAGTCGGACTAGCGGCTACACCGGGGAGCTGTTTTTT	many	TRBJ2-2	TRBD2	TRBV12-3/TRBV12-4
CASSQLAATYEQYF	TGTGCCAGCAGCCAGCTAGCGGCAACCTACGAGCAGTACTTC	many	TRBJ2-7	TRBD2	TRBV4-2
CASSLARAKTEAFF	TGTGCCAGCAGTTTAGCGCGGGCAAAAACTGAAGCTTTCTTT	-	TRBJ1-1	-	TRBV12-3/TRBV12-4
CSARGPANQFYEQYF	TGCAGTGCCCGGGGGCCAGCCAACCAATTCTACGAGCAGTACTTC	many	TRBJ2-7	-	TRBV20-1
CASSLTGEGGNQPQHF	TGCGCCAGCAGCCTTACAGGGGAAGGAGGCAATCAGCCCCAGCATTTT	-	TRBJ1-5	TRBD1	TRBV5-1
CSARDVRGSSYNSPLHF	TGCAGTGCTAGAGATGTCCGGGGTAGCTCCTATAATTCACCCCTCCACTTT	many	TRBJ1-6	-	TRBV20-1
CATSRGDGLGFTEAFF	TGTGCCACCAGCAGAGGGGACGGACTGGGATTCACTGAAGCTTTCTTT	many	TRBJ1-1	-	TRBV15
CSVTTGTHVGGHYGYTF	TGCAGCGTTACAACCGGGACACACGTTGGAGGGCACTATGGCTACACCTTC	-	TRBJ1-2	-	TRBV29-1
CSATSPGQGGETQYF	TGCAGTGCTACCTCCCCGGGACAGGGTGGGGAGACCCAGTACTTC	many	TRBJ2-5	TRBD1	TRBV20-1
CASSHTGWGFSEAFF	TGCGCCAGCAGCCATACAGGGTGGGGGTTCTCTGAAGCTTTCTTT	many	TRBJ1-1	-	TRBV4-1
CASSLVGLFTGELFF	TGTGCCAGCAGTTTAGTCGGTCTATTCACCGGGGAGCTGTTTTTT	many	TRBJ2-2	-	TRBV28
CASSSGTGDTTGPEQETQYF	TGTGCCAGCAGCTCTGGGACAGGGGATACCACGGGACCGGAGCAAGAGACCCAGTACTTC	many	TRBJ2-5	TRBD1	TRBV7-6
CASSPLGQGTQRDSPLHF	TGTGCCAGCTCACCACTGGGACAGGGAACCCAAAGAGATTCACCCCTCCACTTT	many	TRBJ1-6	TRBD1	TRBV18
CATSRERVYEQYF	TGTGCCACCAGCAGAGAGAGGGTCTACGAGCAGTACTTC	many	TRBJ2-7	-	TRBV15
CASSPGGNSDYEQYF	TGTGCCAGCAGCCCAGGTGGGAATTCGGACTACGAGCAGTACTTC	many	TRBJ2-7	-	TRBV7-8
CASSLAYTSGEQETQYF	TGTGCCAGCAGCTTAGCCTATACTAGCGGCGAGCAAGAGACCCAGTACTTC	-	TRBJ2-5	TRBD2	TRBV7-8